This TCR beta chain was recorded in a study of blood T cell repertoires in COVID-19 (dated by TCRdb to 2019 to 2021). For context, the study as a whole: Collaborator samples came from the United States, Italy and Spain and covered acute and convalescent phases of COVID-19. The material from the prospective study consisted of cDNA or gDNA derived from T cells, B-cell-depleted T cells, or PBMCs. Subjects who had been exposed to COVID-19, were actively infected with it, or had recovered from it provided the deeply sampled blood TCRbeta repertoires that made up the dataset. The repertoires were made available in a free public database intended to serve as a resource for research on the immune response to SARS-CoV-2. Samples were obtained from the ongoing ImmuneRACE study (first 160 participants) and from some 1,200 subjects provided by 6 global collaborators. Nearly every sample came with metadata listing a de-identified subject ID, COVID-19 status, age in years and sex. Where HLA class I and class II types were available, the types were taken from metadata supplied by the sample provider, not from assay-based typing. Broader findings and caveats from the paper: Clinical and demographic metadata were provided uncurated, with the amount varying by source and participant.

The immunoSEQ Assay, a bias-controlled multiplex PCR, was used to amplify TCRbeta CDR3 regions from genomic DNA. Per the source publication's procedure: The number of nucleated cells in each sample was estimated from the amplification of reference gene primers within the assay. Sequence reads were collapsed and filtered to measure the absolute abundance of every unique TCRbeta CDR3 rearrangement. For each sample, productive Simpson clonality was calculated by taking the square root of Simpson's diversity index across productive rearrangements. Entries here come from immuneACCESS through TCRdb and include only in-frame sequences with V and J called. Some clones fail to appear in such tables; in the studies checked, an unresolved V gene covers under half of the shortfall, and the cause of the remainder is unknown. V and J calls and clone size are given by that table; D and trimming were obtained from the DNA. This sample lists about 150,000 clones; roughly 86% were detected once. Roughly 15% of the sample is held by the ten biggest clonotypes.

The collaborating institutions used their own protocols to collect whole blood in K2EDTA tubes. For TCRbeta analysis, collaborators shipped samples as frozen whole blood, isolated PBMCs, or DNA extracted from either of those sample types. As regards this clone: There is no known antigen for this receptor. One base away there is no much larger clone; base qualities are not given.

The CDR3, from cysteine to phenylalanine, totals 12 residues. The only DNA kept is the CDR3, 36 bases in frame from the first base. CDR1 and CDR2 were assigned from the germline V gene (reference sequence) as LGHDT and YNNKEL. V is reduced by 0 bases and J by 5 bases, leaving a spacing of 3 bases between them. This chain joins TRBV3-1 (or the pseudogene TRBV3-2) to TRBJ2-3; too little of a D gene remains to name it. The sample taken for sequencing was peripheral blood. The clonotype originates from a human donor with acute or convalescent COVID-19. The donor label of this sample is uncertain. The CDR3 region: CASSQDRDTQYF. In nucleotides, the sequence is TGTGCCAGCAGCCAAGACCGAGATACGCAGTATTTT.